The next 29 T cell receptor beta chains were all read from a single sample in a study of blood T cell repertoires in COVID-19. The data were produced by immunoSEQ multiplex PCR, yet TCRdb's version contains in-frame clones alone and is incomplete. The sample contains 490,000 or so clones, around nine tenths of which appear only once. Sequencing was done on a sample of PBMCs or T cells enriched from blood (not recorded which). These receptor sequences come from an older woman who had recovered from COVID-19.

The chain employs TRBV11-2 and TRBJ2-2; TRBD2 agrees at 12 bases. Germline loops: CDR1 SGHAT, CDR2 FQNNGV. V shed 6 bases and J 2 bases; nucleotides not matched to a gene: 7. This CDR3 has 17 amino acids. This CDR3 is CASRRLAGVLNTGELFF. CDR3 coding DNA: TGTGCCAGCAGAAGACTAGCGGGGGTTCTAAACACCGGGGAGCTGTTTTTT.

This clone has only a few counts. The chain is built from TRBV27 and TRBJ2-1, with 10 bases that match TRBD1. CDR1 is MNHEY, CDR2 SMNVEV, per germline (reference sequence). The CDR3 totals 14 residues. V shed 8 bases and J 8 bases; nucleotides not matched to a gene: 9. As DNA, the CDR3 is TGTGCCAGCTTCGACAGGGGGCCCTTGGATGAGCAGTTCTTC. It specifies CASFDRGPLDEQFF.

The CDR3: CASRSQGSGNQPQHF. Written as DNA, the CDR3 is TGTGCCAGCAGGTCACAGGGGAGCGGTAATCAGCCCCAGCATTTT. V gene TRBV2 combines with J gene TRBJ1-5; TRBD1 agrees at 7 bases. CDR1 is SNHLY and CDR2 is FYNNEI in the germline V gene. The CDR3 runs 15 residues. The V segment lost 6 bases and the J segment 4 bases; nucleotides outside the gene matches: 9.

This chain links TRBV5-1 with TRBJ2-1; 7 bases line up with TRBD2. Trimming cost V 3 bases and J 7 bases; bases outside gene matches: 7. The CDR3 is made up of 14 amino acids. The germline gives CDR1 SGHRS, CDR2 YFSETQ. Here the CDR3 DNA reads TGCGCCAGCAGCTCAGATGGGGGGGTGAATGAGCAGTTCTTC. Translation: CASSSDGGVNEQFF.

This clone occurred once. This sample includes further DNA sequences coding for the same CDR3. This sequence joins TRBV27 and TRBJ1-6; no clear D gene. CDR1 MNHEY and CDR2 SMNVEV come from the germline V gene (reference sequence). CDR3 length equals 14 residues. Trimming left V 3 bases short and J 0 bases short, with 3 bases between. The CDR3 bases are TGTGCCAGCAGTTTGAGCTCCTATAATTCACCCCTCCACTTT. Its protein product is CASSLSSYNSPLHF.

The chain uses TRBV2 and TRBJ2-3; TRBD1 agrees at 10 bases. V gave up 4 bases and J gave up 4 bases; unmatched junction bases: 8. Germline CDR1 reads SNHLY; CDR2 reads FYNNEI. The length of the CDR3 is 16 residues. CDR3 nucleotide sequence: TGTGCCAGCAGTGGGGACAGGGGAAATGGGGCAGATACGCAGTATTTT. Protein sequence: CASSGDRGNGADTQYF.

The chain joins TRBV5-1 to TRBJ1-3; the match to TRBD1 covers 11 bases. V lost 4 bases and J lost 10; bases outside the gene matches: 4. This CDR3 has 13 residues. The germline V gene has CDR1 SGHRS and CDR2 YFSETQ. The CDR3 sequence is CASSRDRGTTIYF. DNA of the CDR3: TGCGCCAGCAGCCGGGACAGGGGGACGACCATATATTTT.

V usage is TRBV5-1 and J usage is TRBJ1-1; D unresolved. This CDR3 region has 15 residues. Trimming left V 4 bases short and J 0 bases short, with 13 bases between. Germline V lookup: CDR1 SGHRS, CDR2 YFSETQ. CDR3 sequence reads: CASSPEGRLNTEAFF. The CDR3 coding sequence is TGCGCCAGCAGCCCGGAGGGCAGACTGAACACTGAAGCTTTCTTT.

The chain couples TRBV9 to TRBJ2-2; 9 bases fit TRBD1. The CDR3 spans 16 residues. Germline values: CDR1 SGDLS, CDR2 YYNGEE. After removal of 4 bases from V and 2 bases from J, the junction contained 6 bases not matched to a gene. The CDR3 DNA is TGTGCCAGCAGCCCCGGGACAGGGCATAACACCGGGGAGCTGTTTTTT. It yields the protein CASSPGTGHNTGELFF. Full variable domain (rest looked up from reference TRBV9 and TRBJ2-2): DSGVTQTPKHLITATGQRVTLRCSPRSGDLSVYWYQQSLDQGLQFLIQYYNGEERAKGNILERFSAQQFPDLHSELNLSSLELGDSALYFCASSPGTGHNTGELFFGEGSRLTVL.

The chain combines TRBV7-9 with TRBJ2-7; 8 bases are a match to TRBD2. This CDR3 has 15 amino acids. Trimming took 4 bases from V and 2 from J; bases not matched to a gene: 7. In germline, CDR1 is SEHNR, CDR2 FQNEAQ (reference sequence). CDR3 sequence: CASSYTTGGAYEQYF. The CDR3 nucleotides are TGTGCCAGCAGCTATACCACCGGGGGGGCCTACGAGCAGTACTTC.

This rearrangement joins TRBV5-1 to TRBJ1-1, with 9 bases that match TRBD1. V was clipped by 4 bases and J by 5 bases; unmatched bases: 15. CDR3 length equals 17 residues. CDR1 is SGHRS, CDR2 YFSETQ, per germline. Here the CDR3 DNA reads TGCGCCAGCAGCCACAGGGGGCCAAGCGTTGGGGGAACTGAAGCTTTCTTT. Residues: CASSHRGPSVGGTEAFF.

CDR3 in amino acids: CASSQDSGGTQYF. The CDR3 nucleotides read TGTGCCAGCAGCCAAGATTCCGGGGGTACGCAGTATTTT. The chain uses TRBV14 and TRBJ2-3; a possible D gene is TRBD2 (6 bases). The CDR3 loop spans 13 amino acids. V was cut by 0 bases and J by 8 bases, with 9 bases left in between. Germline V gives CDR1 SGHDN, CDR2 FVKESK. Combining the CDR3 with reference TRBV14 and TRBJ2-3 gives the whole variable domain EAGVTQFPSHSVIEKGQTVTLRCDPISGHDNLYWYRRVMGKEIKFLLHFVKESKQDESGMPNNRFLAERTGGTYSTLKVQPAELEDSGVYFCASSQDSGGTQYFGPGTRLTVL.

This clone was counted a single time. This CDR3 is CAISESTGKGNQPQHF. The CDR3, as DNA: TGTGCCATCAGTGAGTCAACAGGGAAGGGCAATCAGCCCCAGCATTTT. The V gene is TRBV10-3, the J gene TRBJ1-5; a possible D gene is TRBD1 (6 bases). Germline V gene data show CDR1 as ENHRY and CDR2 as SYGVKD. The CDR3 contains 16 residues. V lost 0 bases, J lost 2 bases, and 11 bases lay in between.

The V and J genes are TRBV10-2 and TRBJ1-2; TRBD1 agrees at 7 bases. The trim removed 6 bases at V and 3 bases at J, leaving 7 bases unmatched. The CDR3 has 14 residues. Germline V gives CDR1 WSHSY, CDR2 SAAADI. The CDR3 DNA is TGCGCCAGCAGAAAAACAGGGGAAGACTATGGCTACACCTTC. This translates into CASRKTGEDYGYTF.

The rearrangement uses TRBV7-8 and TRBJ2-1; the match to TRBD1 covers 9 bases. Germline assignment: CDR1 SGHVS and CDR2 FQNEAQ. V lost 5 bases, J lost 6 bases, and 17 bases stayed unmatched. There are 18 residues in the CDR3. As DNA, the CDR3 is TGTGCCAGCAGCCCAACCACTTACCCGGGACAGGGAGGCAATGAGCAGTTCTTC. It specifies CASSPTTYPGQGGNEQFF.

This rearrangement joins TRBV15 to TRBJ1-4, with a possible D match to TRBD1 (6 bases). Germline values: CDR1 LNHNV, CDR2 YYDKDF (reference sequence). The V end lost 2 bases, the J end lost 8 bases, and 15 bases lay between the germline ends. The length of the CDR3 is 15 residues. In DNA form, the CDR3 reads TGTGCCACCAGCAGACCTATGACAGGCAGGGAAAAACTGTTTTTT. As protein: CATSRPMTGREKLFF.

This clone turned up a few times. This chain's CDR3 is CASSKSSGGTYNEQFF. CDR3 DNA sequence: TGTGCCAGCAGCAAATCTAGCGGGGGGACCTACAATGAGCAGTTCTTC. V gene TRBV11-3 combines with J gene TRBJ2-1, with 11 bases that match TRBD2. The CDR3 is 16 amino acids. Germline CDR1 reads SGHNT; CDR2 reads YENEEA. V lost 5 bases to trimming and J lost 2 bases; unmatched junction nucleotides: 5.

The chain uses TRBV27 and TRBJ1-4; 8 bases agree with TRBD1. CDR1 is MNHEY and CDR2 is SMNVEV in the germline V gene (reference sequence). With V trimmed by 6 bases and J by 8 bases, 8 bases remained unmatched. The CDR3 sequence is 14 residues long. DNA of the CDR3: TGTGCCAGCAGCTTAATGACAGGGGCAGAAAAACTGTTTTTT. As protein: CASSLMTGAEKLFF.

The rearrangement joins TRBV11-2 to TRBJ2-7; the D gene is possibly TRBD2 (6 bases). Germline CDR1 reads SGHAT; CDR2 reads FQNNGV. Trimming removed 1 base at V and 0 bases at J, with 10 bases between. The CDR3 contains 15 residues. The chain's CDR3 is CASSLVAESSYEQYV. CDR3 nucleotide sequence: TGTGCCAGCAGCTTAGTAGCGGAGAGCTCCTACGAGCAGTACGTC.

This chain joins TRBV19 and TRBJ2-5; no clear D gene. The CDR3 is 11 residues long. Germline V CDR1 and CDR2: LNHDA, SQIVND (reference sequence). The V and J ends lost 5 bases and 4 bases respectively, with 5 bases between them. CDR3 protein: CASSLGETQYF. As DNA, the CDR3 is TGTGCCAGTAGTCTCGGAGAGACCCAGTACTTC.

This chain uses TRBV10-3 with TRBJ1-6; no clear D. From germline, CDR1 is ENHRY and CDR2 SYGVKD. CDR3 length equals 18 residues. Trimming shortened V by 1 base and J by 0 bases, and 13 bases separated the two germline ends. CDR3 coding DNA: TGTGCCATCAGTGAGTTGGGGATCGGGAGCTCCTATAATTCACCCCTCCACTTT. Protein: CAISELGIGSSYNSPLHF.

CDR3 DNA sequence: TGCGCCAGCAGCTTGGTACCAGGGGCCTACGAGCAGTACGTC. Protein product: CASSLVPGAYEQYV. The chain employs TRBV5-1 and TRBJ2-7; possibly TRBD1 for D (6 bases). CDR1 and CDR2 (germline): SGHRS, YFSETQ. V gave up 0 bases and J gave up 2 bases, with 9 bases separating them. This CDR3 contains 14 residues.

The V gene is TRBV5-1, the J gene TRBJ1-2; D ambiguous. V was pared by 1 base and J by 2 bases, with 9 bases between. CDR1 is SGHRS and CDR2 is YFSETQ in the germline V gene. The CDR3 consists of 14 residues. CDR3: CASSLPLANYGYTF. DNA for the CDR3: TGCGCCAGCAGCTTGCCGCTGGCCAACTATGGCTACACCTTC.

This chain joins TRBV15 and TRBJ2-1; TRBD1 matches 9 bases. The CDR3 is made up of 15 amino acids. Germline V lookup: CDR1 LNHNV, CDR2 YYDKDF (reference sequence). V lost 2 bases to trimming and J lost 9 bases; unmatched junction nucleotides: 8. CDR3 coding DNA: TGTGCCACCAGCAGATCGGCGGGACAGGGTCGTGAGCAGTTCTTC. Translating it yields CATSRSAGQGREQFF.

J is TRBJ2-6 and V is TRBV3-1 (or the pseudogene TRBV3-2); the D gene is possibly TRBD1 (6 bases). CDR3 size: 15 residues. V was trimmed by 6 bases and J by 0 bases, leaving 9 bases between them. Germline-derived CDR1 and CDR2 are LGHDT and YNNKEL (reference sequence). The CDR3 DNA sequence: TGTGCCAGCAGTCACAGGGACTCTGGGGCCAACGTCCTGACTTTC. It translates to CASSHRDSGANVLTF.

This clone is a singleton in its sample. The chain has TRBV10-3 and TRBJ1-6; D is unresolved. Trimming cost V 4 bases and J 10 bases, with 14 bases left between them. Germline loops: CDR1 ENHRY, CDR2 SYGVKD. CDR3 length equals 14 residues. The CDR3 DNA reads TGTGCCATCAGTGCCCTTCGGGATGTCTCACCCCTCCACTTT. This sequence encodes CAISALRDVSPLHF.

V is TRBV7-9 and J is TRBJ2-1; 11 nucleotides align to TRBD2. Trimming removed 3 bases from V and 9 bases from J; junction bases left unmatched: 4. The germline V gene encodes CDR1 SEHNR and CDR2 FQNEAQ (reference sequence). CDR3 length: 14 residues. Written as DNA, the CDR3 is TGTGCCAGCAGCTTGCTAGCGGGGGGCAGTGAGCAGTTCTTC. Translating it yields CASSLLAGGSEQFF.

This chain connects TRBV29-1 to TRBJ1-2, with TRBD1 matching 8 bases. From germline, CDR1 is SQVTM and CDR2 ANQGSEA. The ends lost 5 bases at V and 6 bases at J; junction bases unmatched: 8. CDR3 length: 13 amino acids. This CDR3 reads CSVLTGAANGYTF. The CDR3 coding sequence is TGCAGCGTTCTGACAGGGGCTGCTAATGGCTACACCTTC.

In DNA, the CDR3 is TGTGCCAGCAGCCTCGGGGGAAAGTCACCCCTCCACTTT. Translated, it gives CASSLGGKSPLHF. This chain joins TRBV14 and TRBJ1-6, with a weak D call TRBD1 (5 bases). The length of the CDR3 is 13 residues. V was trimmed by 4 bases and J by 10 bases, leaving 11 bases between them. Germline assignment: CDR1 SGHDN and CDR2 FVKESK.